This T cell receptor beta chain was recovered during a study of shared clonotypes between healthy human individuals. In the study overall: Each donor's CD4 naive and CD4 memory cells filled three plates apiece, CD8 naive two, and CD8 memory one. Whole-study results and caveats: Sequencing depth was expected to affect clonotype sharing among donors. Memory subsets had estimated richness that was generally smaller than that of naive subsets.

Some clones are missing from TCRdb's copy, which holds only in-frame ones; the method was immunoSEQ multiplex PCR. The data contain millions of clones, around 93% of them singletons. Naive CD8 cells lacked CD45RO, underwent positive selection for CCR7 and left out terminally differentiated effector memory CD45RA+ cells. About this clone: Its target is unknown.

CDR3 length: 18 amino acids. Germline CDR1 and CDR2: LGHNA and YNFKEQ. J gave up 9 bases and V 2 bases, and 17 bases lay outside the gene matches. The chain uses TRBV4-2 and TRBJ2-1; 9 bases are shared with TRBD2. This receptor was identified in a man aged 18 to 29 in good health. Some clones in this sample may be carry-over from other donors' samples. Sequenced: naive CD8+ T cells from PBMCs. The DNA for the CDR3 is TGTGCCAGCAGCCAACCCTGGGGCCGCGGGAGGGCAACAGGTGAGCAGTTCTTC. This translates into CASSQPWGRGRATGEQFF.